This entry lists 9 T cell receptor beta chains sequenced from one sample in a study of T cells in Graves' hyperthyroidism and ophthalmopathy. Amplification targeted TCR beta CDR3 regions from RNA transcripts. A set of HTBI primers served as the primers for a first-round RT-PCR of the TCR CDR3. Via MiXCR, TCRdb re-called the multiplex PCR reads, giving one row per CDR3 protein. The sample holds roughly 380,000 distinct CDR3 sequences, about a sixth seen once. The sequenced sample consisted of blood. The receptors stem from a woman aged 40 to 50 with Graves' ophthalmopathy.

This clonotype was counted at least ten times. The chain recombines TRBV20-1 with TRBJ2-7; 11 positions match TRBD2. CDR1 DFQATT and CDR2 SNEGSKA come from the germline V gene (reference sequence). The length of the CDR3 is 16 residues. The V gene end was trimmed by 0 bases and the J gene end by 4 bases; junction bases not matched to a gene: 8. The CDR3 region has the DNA TGCAGTGCTAGAGATTTATTGGGACTAGCGGATTACGAGCAGTACTTC. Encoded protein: CSARDLLGLADYEQYF.

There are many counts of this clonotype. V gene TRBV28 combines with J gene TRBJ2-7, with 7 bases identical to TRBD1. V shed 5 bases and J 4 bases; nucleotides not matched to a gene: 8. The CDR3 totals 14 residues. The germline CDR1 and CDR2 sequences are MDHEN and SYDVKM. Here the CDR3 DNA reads TGTGCCAGCAGTCCGACAGGGAGTTGGTACGAGCAGTACTTC. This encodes CASSPTGSWYEQYF.

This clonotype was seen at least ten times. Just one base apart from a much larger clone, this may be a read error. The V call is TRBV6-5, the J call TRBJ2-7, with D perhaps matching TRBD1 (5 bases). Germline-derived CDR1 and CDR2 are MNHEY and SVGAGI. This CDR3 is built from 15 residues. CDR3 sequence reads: CTSSYSTDSLYEQYF. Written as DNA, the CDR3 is TGTACCAGCAGTTACTCGACAGACTCCCTTTACGAGCAGTACTTC.

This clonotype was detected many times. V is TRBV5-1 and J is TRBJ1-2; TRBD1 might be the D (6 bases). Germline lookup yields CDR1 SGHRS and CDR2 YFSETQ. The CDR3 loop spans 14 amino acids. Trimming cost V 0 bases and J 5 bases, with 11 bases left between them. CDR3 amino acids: CASSLEVGAYGYTF. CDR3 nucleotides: TGCGCCAGCAGCTTGGAGGTGGGGGCTTATGGCTACACCTTC.

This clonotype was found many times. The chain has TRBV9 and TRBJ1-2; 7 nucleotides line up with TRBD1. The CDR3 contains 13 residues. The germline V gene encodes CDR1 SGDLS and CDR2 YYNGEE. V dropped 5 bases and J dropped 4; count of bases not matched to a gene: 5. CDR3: CASSRDSIYGYTF. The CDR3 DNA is TGTGCCAGCAGTCGGGACAGCATCTATGGCTACACCTTC.

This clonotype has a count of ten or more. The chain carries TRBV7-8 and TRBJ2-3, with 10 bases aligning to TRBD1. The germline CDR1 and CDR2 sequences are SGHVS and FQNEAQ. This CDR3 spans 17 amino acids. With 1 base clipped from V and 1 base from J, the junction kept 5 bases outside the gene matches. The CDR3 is CASSLGRGTGGTDTQYF. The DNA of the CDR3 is TGTGCCAGCAGCTTAGGGCGTGGGACAGGGGGCACAGATACGCAGTATTTT.

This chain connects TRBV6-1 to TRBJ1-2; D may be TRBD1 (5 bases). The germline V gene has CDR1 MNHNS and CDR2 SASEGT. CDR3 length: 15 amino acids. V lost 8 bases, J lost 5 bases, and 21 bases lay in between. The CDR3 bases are TGTGCCAGCGGGGGTCAACTCCAAGGAATTTATGGCTACACCTTC. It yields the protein CASGGQLQGIYGYTF.

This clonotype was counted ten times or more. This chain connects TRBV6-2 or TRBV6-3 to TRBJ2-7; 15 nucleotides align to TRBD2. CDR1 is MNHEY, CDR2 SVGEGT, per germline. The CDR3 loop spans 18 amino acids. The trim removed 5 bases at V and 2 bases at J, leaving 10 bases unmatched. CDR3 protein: CASSTGLAGGSATYEQYF. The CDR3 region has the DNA TGTGCCAGCAGTACGGGACTAGCGGGAGGTTCGGCGACCTACGAGCAGTACTTC.

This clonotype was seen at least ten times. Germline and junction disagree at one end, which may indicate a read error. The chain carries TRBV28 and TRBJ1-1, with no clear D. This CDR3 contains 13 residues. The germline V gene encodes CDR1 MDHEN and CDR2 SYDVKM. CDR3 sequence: CASSTPLFSEALF. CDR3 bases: TGTGCCAGCAGTACCCCCCTTTTTTCTGAAGCTCTCTTT.